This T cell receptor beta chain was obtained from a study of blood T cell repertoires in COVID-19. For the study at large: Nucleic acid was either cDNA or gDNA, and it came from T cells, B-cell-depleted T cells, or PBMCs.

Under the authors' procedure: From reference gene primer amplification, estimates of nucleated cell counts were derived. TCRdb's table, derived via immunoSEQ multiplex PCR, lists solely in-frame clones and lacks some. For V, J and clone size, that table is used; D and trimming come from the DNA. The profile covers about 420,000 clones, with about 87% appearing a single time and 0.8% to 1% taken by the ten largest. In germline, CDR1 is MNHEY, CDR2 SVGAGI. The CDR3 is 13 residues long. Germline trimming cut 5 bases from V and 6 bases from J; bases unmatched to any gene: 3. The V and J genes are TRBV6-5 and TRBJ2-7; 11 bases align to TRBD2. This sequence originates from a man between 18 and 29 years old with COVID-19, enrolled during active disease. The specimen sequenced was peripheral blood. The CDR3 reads CASSPGLAVEQYF. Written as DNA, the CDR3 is TGTGCCAGCAGTCCGGGACTAGCGGTCGAGCAGTACTTC.